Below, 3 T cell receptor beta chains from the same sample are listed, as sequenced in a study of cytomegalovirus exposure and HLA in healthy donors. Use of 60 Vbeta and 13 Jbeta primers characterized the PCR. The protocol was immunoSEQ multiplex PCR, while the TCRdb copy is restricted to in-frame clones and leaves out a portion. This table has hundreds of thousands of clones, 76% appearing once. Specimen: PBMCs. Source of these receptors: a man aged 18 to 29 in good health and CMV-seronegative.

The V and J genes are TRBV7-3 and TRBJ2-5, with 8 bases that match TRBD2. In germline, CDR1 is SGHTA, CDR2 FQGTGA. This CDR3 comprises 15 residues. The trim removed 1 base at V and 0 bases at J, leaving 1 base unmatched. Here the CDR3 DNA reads TGTGCCAGCAGCTTAATAGCGGGATACCAAGAGACCCAGTACTTC. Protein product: CASSLIAGYQETQYF.

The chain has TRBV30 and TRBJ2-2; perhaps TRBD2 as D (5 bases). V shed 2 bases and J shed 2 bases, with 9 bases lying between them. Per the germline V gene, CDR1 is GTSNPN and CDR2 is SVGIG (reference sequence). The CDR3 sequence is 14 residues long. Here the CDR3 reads CAWSPDSNTGELFF. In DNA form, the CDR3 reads TGTGCCTGGAGTCCGGACTCTAACACCGGGGAGCTGTTTTTT.

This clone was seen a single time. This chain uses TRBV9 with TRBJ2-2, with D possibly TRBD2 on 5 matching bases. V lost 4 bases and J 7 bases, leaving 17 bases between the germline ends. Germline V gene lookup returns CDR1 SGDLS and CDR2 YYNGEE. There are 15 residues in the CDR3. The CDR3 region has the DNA TGTGCCAGCAGCACCCATAGCGTGGTGGGCGGGGAGCTGTTTTTT. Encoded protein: CASSTHSVVGGELFF.